These 29 T cell receptor beta chains were all obtained from the same sample, sequenced in a study of T cell repertoires in cytomegalovirus infection. In TCRdb, the reads were re-called with MiXCR into one record per CDR3 protein. The data show some 500,000 distinct CDR3 sequences, about 33% seen once. Antigens for these TCRs are unknown. Specimen: cultured PBMCs, collected from culture after CMV antigen stimulation. The receptors originated from a human donor in good health (CMV status not recorded). Some clones in this sample may be carry-over from other donors' samples.

CDR3 coding DNA: TGTGCCTGGAGTACCCCCCGGGTAGCGGGGAAGATAGATGAGCAGTTCTTC. Protein product: CAWSTPRVAGKIDEQFF. J is TRBJ2-1 and V is TRBV30; 8 bases agree with TRBD2. CDR1 GTSNPN and CDR2 SVGIG come from the germline V gene (reference sequence). The V and J ends lost 2 bases and 8 bases, in that order; junction bases with no gene match: 17. The CDR3 contains 17 residues. Supplemented by reference TRBV30 and TRBJ2-1, the full variable domain reads SQTIHQWPATLVQPVGSPLSLECTVEGTSNPNLYWYRQAAGRGLQLLFYSVGIGQISSEVPQNLSASRPQDRQFILSSKKLLLSDSGFYLCAWSTPRVAGKIDEQFFGPGTRLTVL.

The V call is TRBV5-3, the J call TRBJ2-7, with a weak D call TRBD2 (6 bases). TRBV5-3 belongs to the ORF category, with a function that is uncertain. Trimming cost V 8 bases and J 3 bases, with 21 bases left between them. There are 15 residues in the CDR3. The CDR3 sequence is CASSLPGRGGYEQYF. For the CDR3, the DNA is TGTGCCAGCAGTCTCCCGGGGCGGGGCGGCTACGAGCAGTACTTC.

CDR3: CASASIGQGKETQYF. The DNA for the CDR3 is TGTGCCAGCGCTTCAATCGGACAGGGAAAAGAGACCCAGTACTTC. The chain combines TRBV12-3 or TRBV12-4 with TRBJ2-5; 8 bases map to TRBD1. J lost 3 bases, V lost 8 bases, and 11 bases had no gene match. The length of the CDR3 is 15 residues.

This clonotype appeared a single time. This chain links TRBV27 with TRBJ2-1; maybe TRBD1 (6 bases). With 5 bases removed from V and 8 bases from J, the gap between germline ends came to 16 bases. The CDR3 loop spans 14 amino acids. Germline values: CDR1 MNHEY, CDR2 SMNVEV (reference sequence). The CDR3 DNA reads as TGTGCCAGCAGTGCGTTCAGGGGTCGGGATGAGCAGTTCTTC. Its translation: CASSAFRGRDEQFF.

In DNA form, the CDR3 reads TGTGCCAGCAGCCCCTTAGCAAAACAATACACCGGGGAGCTGTTTTTT. Its protein product is CASSPLAKQYTGELFF. The V call is TRBV5-6, the J call TRBJ2-2; D call uncertain. CDR1 is SGHDT, CDR2 YYEEEE, per germline. The CDR3 length is 16 residues. V lost 4 bases to trimming and J lost 3 bases, with 16 bases between them.

In its sample, this clonotype was seen a few times. The rearrangement uses TRBV7-4 and TRBJ2-5, with D tentatively TRBD1 (5 bases). The CDR3 is 16 residues long. Trimming removed 3 bases from V and 5 bases from J, with 19 bases in between. The germline V gene encodes CDR1 SGHVT and CDR2 SQSDAQ. CDR3 sequence (DNA): TGTGCCAGCAGCTTTGGGGTTTGGGGCACCCGGGAGACCCAGTACTTC. This sequence encodes CASSFGVWGTRETQYF.

The rearrangement joins TRBV5-8 to TRBJ2-5, with 10 bases fitting TRBD2. This CDR3 spans 17 amino acids. The J segment lost 1 base and the V segment lost 8 bases, leaving 14 bases of the junction unmatched. The germline CDR1 and CDR2 sequences are SGHTS and YDEGEE. This CDR3 reads CARGIGVLAGFQETQYF. The CDR3 region has the DNA TGTGCCAGGGGGATAGGAGTACTAGCGGGATTCCAAGAGACCCAGTACTTC.

V and J are TRBV20-1 and TRBJ2-2; no firm D call. Trimming took off 1 base at V and 7 bases at J, with 10 bases between the two ends. Germline lookup yields CDR1 DFQATT and CDR2 SNEGSKA (reference sequence). The CDR3 covers 13 residues. The CDR3 here is CSARANSFGELFF. The CDR3 DNA follows: TGCAGTGCTAGAGCAAACTCATTCGGGGAGCTGTTTTTT.

The sample holds a few counts of this clonotype. This chain connects TRBV12-3 or TRBV12-4 to TRBJ1-5; the D is unclear. The CDR3 covers 13 residues. Trimming took off 3 bases at V and 8 bases at J, with 11 bases between the two ends. The CDR3 protein is CASSLRDFEPQHF. CDR3 nucleotide sequence: TGTGCCAGCAGTTTGAGGGATTTCGAGCCCCAGCATTTT.

The chain couples TRBV19 to TRBJ1-4; possible D gene TRBD1, 5 bases. CDR1 is LNHDA and CDR2 is SQIVND in the germline V gene (reference sequence). V gave up 4 bases and J gave up 7 bases, with 19 bases separating them. The CDR3 loop spans 16 amino acids. CDR3 nucleotide sequence: TGTGCCAGTAGTACGCCGGGACCCCTGAGAGTTGAAAAACTGTTTTTT. The encoded protein is CASSTPGPLRVEKLFF. Filled out from reference TRBV19 and TRBJ1-4, the complete variable domain reads DGGITQSPKYLFRKEGQNVTLSCEQNLNHDAMYWYRQDPGQGLRLIYYSQIVNDFQKGDIAEGYSVSREKKESFPLTVTSAQKNPTAFYLCASSTPGPLRVEKLFFGSGTQLSVL.

The gene calls are TRBV30 and TRBJ2-2, with D maybe TRBD1 (5 bases). CDR1 is GTSNPN, CDR2 SVGIG, per germline (reference sequence). CDR3 size: 14 residues. Trimming pared 4 bases from V and 4 bases from J, leaving 13 bases between. CDR3 amino acids: CAWTKGIGTGELFF. CDR3 nucleotides: TGTGCCTGGACGAAGGGGATAGGCACCGGGGAGCTGTTTTTT.

J is TRBJ1-1 and V is TRBV11-2; D possibly corresponds to TRBD1 (5 bases). The CDR3 contains 16 residues. Germline loops: CDR1 SGHAT, CDR2 FQNNGV. The V gene lost 5 bases and the J gene lost 3 bases, with 19 bases spanning the gap. DNA for the CDR3: TGTGCCAGCAGCGCCGGGGCATGGGGGGAGGACACTGAAGCTTTCTTT. Translation: CASSAGAWGEDTEAFF.

V gene TRBV6-5 combines with J gene TRBJ2-3; 10 nucleotides line up with TRBD2. The CDR3 loop spans 16 amino acids. Unmatched junction bases numbered 6, after V lost 5 bases and J lost 1 base. Looked up from germline, CDR1 is MNHEY and CDR2 is SVGAGI. Here the CDR3 DNA reads TGTGCCAGCAGTGGAATAGCGGGAGGCGGCACAGATACGCAGTATTTT. Protein sequence: CASSGIAGGGTDTQYF.

The chain carries TRBV28 and TRBJ2-5; 15 nucleotides match TRBD2. The CDR3 has 20 amino acids. With 3 bases clipped from V and 4 bases from J, the junction kept 15 bases outside the gene matches. Germline V gives CDR1 MDHEN, CDR2 SYDVKM. The CDR3 DNA is TGTGCCAGCAGTTTTCCCCGCGGACTAGCGGGAGGGCCAGGAAGAGAGACCCAGTACTTC. This gives the protein CASSFPRGLAGGPGRETQYF.

Ten or more counts support this clonotype. This rearrangement joins TRBV7-3 to TRBJ2-6, with no clear D. CDR3 length: 14 residues. CDR1 SGHTA and CDR2 FQGTGA come from the germline V gene. Between the trimmed V and J ends, which lost 5 bases and 3 bases, there was a span of 8 bases. CDR3 sequence (DNA): TGTGCCAGCAGCCTCCCGGGTGGGGCCAACGTCCTGACTTTC. This codes for CASSLPGGANVLTF.

This clonotype was seen at least ten times. The chain has TRBV29-1 and TRBJ2-1; 7 nucleotides align to TRBD1. J was trimmed by 2 bases and V by 1 base; bases with no gene match: 8. This CDR3 has 16 residues. CDR1 and CDR2 from the germline V gene are SQVTM and ANQGSEA. CDR3 sequence (DNA): TGCAGCGTTGAAGGCGGACAGGTCGCTGCCTACAATGAGCAGTTCTTC. Translation gives CSVEGGQVAAYNEQFF.

This rearrangement joins TRBV19 to TRBJ1-5; D remains ambiguous. Deletions cut 5 bases from V and 5 bases from J, with 13 bases between. This CDR3 has 14 amino acids. Per germline, CDR1 LNHDA and CDR2 SQIVND (reference sequence). CDR3 amino acids: CASSVIRSDQPQHF. CDR3 in DNA: TGTGCCAGTAGTGTCATCAGGTCAGATCAGCCCCAGCATTTT.

This clonotype was counted at least ten times. The DNA of the CDR3 is TGTGCCAGCAGCTTTGGACAGACGAACACTGAAGCTTTCTTT. This encodes CASSFGQTNTEAFF. This chain uses TRBV7-2 with TRBJ1-1, with D possibly TRBD1 on 6 matching bases. CDR3 size: 14 residues. Germline assignment: CDR1 SGHTA and CDR2 FQGNSA. V was clipped by 3 bases and J by 1 base, with 9 bases between them.

The chain is built from TRBV7-6 and TRBJ1-1; D not certain. This CDR3 spans 14 amino acids. The germline CDR1 and CDR2 sequences are SGHVS and FNYEAQ. V was cut by 3 bases and J by 4 bases, with 12 bases left in between. In DNA form, the CDR3 reads TGTGCCAGCAGCTTTCCAGAGAATTCCACTGAAGCTTTCTTT. This sequence encodes CASSFPENSTEAFF.

The V and J genes are TRBV12-3 or TRBV12-4 and TRBJ2-6; D not resolved. The CDR3 runs to 16 residues. The V gene lost 4 bases and the J gene lost 4 bases, with 14 bases spanning the gap. CDR3 bases: TGTGCCAGCAGTTCCTTCAGTGCTCGCGGGGCCAACGTCCTGACTTTC. Residues: CASSSFSARGANVLTF.

The V and J genes are TRBV19 and TRBJ1-2, with D hard to call. The CDR3 is made up of 15 amino acids. V was shortened by 5 bases and J by 0 bases, with 13 bases between the two germline ends. Germline lookup yields CDR1 LNHDA and CDR2 SQIVND (reference sequence). As DNA, the CDR3 is TGTGCCAGTAGTCCTCAGAGTCCCCCTAACTATGGCTACACCTTC. Translation: CASSPQSPPNYGYTF.

This clonotype has just a few counts. This sequence joins TRBV6-2 or TRBV6-3 and TRBJ2-7; D gene unclear. This CDR3 region has 13 residues. V was trimmed by 4 bases and J by 2 bases, leaving 9 bases between them. Looked up from germline, CDR1 is MNHEY and CDR2 is SVGEGT. This chain's CDR3 is CASSLGTAYEQYF. CDR3 sequence (DNA): TGTGCCAGCAGTTTGGGAACGGCCTACGAGCAGTACTTC.

This clonotype was observed a few times. V and J are TRBV7-2 and TRBJ2-6; D not certain. Germline-derived CDR1 and CDR2 are SGHTA and FQGNSA. The CDR3 is made up of 16 amino acids. V shed 5 bases and J shed 1 base, with 12 bases lying between them. The CDR3 DNA is TGTGCCAGCAGCCTCCCCCAGGAGTCTGGGGCCAACGTCCTGACTTTC. Protein sequence: CASSLPQESGANVLTF.

This clonotype was observed many times. The chain is built from TRBV6-2 or TRBV6-3 and TRBJ1-1; no clear D gene. Germline V gene sequence: CDR1 MNHEY, CDR2 SVGEGT. With 0 bases removed from V and 5 bases from J, the gap between germline ends came to 7 bases. The CDR3 loop spans 13 amino acids. The CDR3 protein is CASSYSTGTEAFF. CDR3 nucleotide sequence: TGTGCCAGCAGTTACTCGACGGGGACTGAAGCTTTCTTT.

The chain has TRBV28 and TRBJ1-5; 8 positions agree with TRBD1. Germline V gene data show CDR1 as MDHEN and CDR2 as SYDVKM. This CDR3 contains 15 residues. J lost 6 bases, V lost 5 bases, and 9 bases had no gene match. CDR3 sequence: CASSVTGQGRQPQHF. CDR3 in DNA: TGTGCCAGCAGTGTAACAGGACAGGGCCGTCAGCCCCAGCATTTT.

The V and J genes are TRBV6-5 and TRBJ2-3; TRBD2 agrees at 12 bases. From germline, CDR1 is MNHEY and CDR2 SVGAGI. V was clipped by 0 bases and J by 0 bases; unmatched bases: 4. This CDR3 comprises 18 residues. CDR3 region: CASSYSGGLAGSTDTQYF. The CDR3 DNA reads TGTGCCAGCAGTTACTCCGGCGGACTAGCGGGAAGCACAGATACGCAGTATTTT.

This clonotype was recorded many times. The chain recombines TRBV6-1 with TRBJ1-5; unclear D gene. Germline CDR1 reads MNHNS; CDR2 reads SASEGT. This CDR3 is built from 12 residues. V gave up 4 bases and J gave up 0 bases, with 1 base separating them. The CDR3 DNA is TGTGCCAGCAGTGCTAGCAATCAGCCCCAGCATTTT. Translated: CASSASNQPQHF.

This clonotype showed up just a few times. J is TRBJ2-3 and V is TRBV4-2, with TRBD2 matching 7 bases. Trimming removed 1 base from V and 5 bases from J; junction bases left unmatched: 3. Germline loops: CDR1 LGHNA, CDR2 YNFKEQ. This CDR3 is built from 14 residues. DNA for the CDR3: TGTGCCAGCAGCCAAGGGACTAGGAAAGATACGCAGTATTTT. This codes for CASSQGTRKDTQYF.

The CDR3 spells CASSLRSFSGANTGELFF. DNA for the CDR3: TGTGCCAGCAGCTTACGCTCCTTTAGCGGGGCGAACACCGGGGAGCTGTTTTTT. This sequence joins TRBV11-2 and TRBJ2-2, with TRBD2 matching over 8 bases. The CDR3 extends over 18 amino acids. V lost 2 bases and J lost 0; bases outside the gene matches: 8. Germline-derived CDR1 and CDR2 are SGHAT and FQNNGV.